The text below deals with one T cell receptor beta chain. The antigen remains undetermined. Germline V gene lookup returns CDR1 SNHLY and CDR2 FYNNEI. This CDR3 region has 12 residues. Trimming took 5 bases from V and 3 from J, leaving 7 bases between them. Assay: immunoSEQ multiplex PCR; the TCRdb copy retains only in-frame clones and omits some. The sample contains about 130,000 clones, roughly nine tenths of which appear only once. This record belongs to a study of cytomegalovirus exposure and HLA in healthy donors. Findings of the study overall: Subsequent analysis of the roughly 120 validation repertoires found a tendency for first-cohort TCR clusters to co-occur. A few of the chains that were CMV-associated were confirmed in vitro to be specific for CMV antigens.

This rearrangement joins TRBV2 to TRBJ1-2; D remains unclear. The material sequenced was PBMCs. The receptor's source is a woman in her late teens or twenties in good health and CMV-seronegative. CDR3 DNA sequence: TGTGCCAGCAGTCGACAATACTATGGCTACACCTTC. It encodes CASSRQYYGYTF.